This TCR beta chain is from a study of blood T cell repertoires in COVID-19. Clones were sequenced by immunoSEQ multiplex PCR, and TCRdb holds only the in-frame ones, with some missing. The sample lists 50,000 or so clones, 65% to 85% occurring once. The sample comprised peripheral blood. This sequence was found in a middle-aged man with acute or convalescent COVID-19.

The DNA for the CDR3 is TGTGCCAGCAGCCGTAACAGGGGGCGCGACGAGCAGTACTTC. Translation gives CASSRNRGRDEQYF. The chain has TRBV4-2 and TRBJ2-7, with 9 nucleotides matching TRBD1. The CDR3 consists of 14 residues. Germline V gene sequence: CDR1 LGHNA, CDR2 YNFKEQ. Trimming took 4 bases from V and 5 from J; bases not matched to a gene: 6.